This T cell receptor (beta chain) was recovered during a study of T cells in Graves' hyperthyroidism and ophthalmopathy (dated by TCRdb to between 2018 and 2020). For the study in its entirety: Peripheral blood samples were taken at initial diagnosis, before any treatment was given. An independent validation cohort of about 19 hyperthyroidism patients and 15 or so patients who later progressed to ophthalmopathy tested prospective prediction of ophthalmopathy. Once sampling was done, hyperthyroidism patients were given methimazole at a starting dose of 30 mg daily, whereas ophthalmopathy patients were given high-dose intravenous methylprednisolone. Thyroid tissue and blood T-cell repertoires from several Graves' hyperthyroidism patients were also compared in the study. The 95 to 100 discovery patients were divided at random into training and test sets in a 7:3 ratio. To identify distinguishing TCR V-J signatures, a discovery cohort of about 100 patients was used, comprising fewer than 45 with Graves' ophthalmopathy and around 57 with stable Graves' hyperthyroidism. The paper reports TCR Vbeta CDR3 sequencing of over 120 peripheral blood samples: around 41 ophthalmopathy, about 75 hyperthyroidism and around 17 progressor patients. Study-wide findings and limitations: In cross-validation, a model built on a 13 V-J signature told ophthalmopathy apart from stable hyperthyroidism with under 90% sensitivity and about 81% specificity, and in testing the same model reached 80%/75%. No statistical method was used to fix the sample size in advance, and group allocation was not hidden from the investigators. In validation, the model predicted progression to ophthalmopathy a median of about 6.5 months before onset, with 70% to 71% sensitivity and roughly 77% specificity. Most expanded thyroid clonotypes (frequency above 0.001) were also detected in blood, a finding suggesting that blood repertoires may reflect thyroid immune responses.

V and J are truncated by 3 bases and 0 bases respectively, leaving an intervening sequence of 11 bases. CDR1 and CDR2, looked up from the germline V gene, are MGHDK and SYGVNS. Inclusive of the bounding cysteine and phenylalanine, the CDR3 is 16 residues long. Only CDR3 DNA remains: 48 bases, in frame from the first base. The TCR beta CDR3 regions were amplified from RNA transcripts. The TCR CDR3 was subjected to a first round of RT-PCR using the HTBI primer set and the Qiagen OneStep RT-PCR kit. A second multiplex PCR round built the libraries, followed by size selection and purification. Libraries were sequenced paired-end with 100 bp reads on an Illumina HiSeq2000. In the authors' own workflow: SOAPnuke was used to process the raw data, throwing out any read that contained adapters or uncalled bases, had a mean Phred below 15, or lacked an exact constant-primer or identifier match. High-quality paired reads were merged using COPE v1.2.5, and each unique nucleotide sequence was defined as a clonotype. MiTCR v1.1 was used to align clonotypes to the IMGT TRBV, TRBD and TRBJ reference segments. Only V-J combinations with frequency above 0.0001, covering 99% to 99.2% of repertoires, were analysed. A TCS score was defined as the ratio of F50 (clonal expansion) to E x V (chaos), with BLOSUM62-based TCRdist applied between CDR3 peptides within each V-J. Welch's t-statistics and random forest reduced fewer than 550 V-J features to about 12, which were used in a naive Bayes classifier (R e1071). The raw public reads went through TCRdb reprocessing: fastp at Q25, MiXCR clone calling, in-frame beta chains kept. Rows with one shared CDR3 protein collapse into an entry with the most common genes and DNA. None of the V and J calls come from the authors' own analysis; TCRdb made them. The sample table holds some 560,000 distinct CDR3 sequences, of which 14% were seen once. Approximately 15% of the sample is held by the ten biggest clonotypes.

This clonotype has just a few counts. The specificity of this receptor is unknown. Per-nucleotide qualities are absent, and no much larger clonotype sits a single base away. Graves' hyperthyroidism was defined as stable when no progression to ophthalmopathy occurred over 18 months of follow-up. Hyperthyroidism patients were newly diagnosed, with disease duration under 2 months, and aged 18 to 65 years. Exclusion was applied to patients with uncontrolled infections, other autoimmune diseases, pregnancy or lactation. Diagnoses relied on clinical symptoms, serum thyroxine and TRAb, thyroid ultrasound and orbital computed tomography. PBMCs were separated from under 12 ml of fresh peripheral blood using Ficoll-Paque density gradient centrifugation. Trizol reagent was used to extract total RNA, and RNA quality was then checked on an Agilent 2100 Bioanalyzer.

The sequenced sample consisted of blood. The receptor was isolated from a woman between 35 and 50 years old with Graves' hyperthyroidism. The chain joins TRBV25-1 to TRBJ2-2; the D segment is perhaps TRBD1 or TRBD2, each sharing 5 matched bases. In nucleotides, the sequence is TGTGCCAGCAGTGATGGGACCTCTCCGAACACCGGGGAGCTGTTTTTT. Translated, this is CASSDGTSPNTGELFF.